The source of this TCR beta chain is a study of regulatory T cells in long-lasting Graves disease. Building of the TCR beta libraries involved iRepertoire HTBI primers and Arm-PCR of CDR3 regions. A single record per CDR3 protein comes from TCRdb applying MiXCR to the multiplex PCR reads. Among roughly 530,000 distinct CDR3 sequences, 15% to 20% were seen once, and the ten largest hold 25%. The sample's time point: newly diagnosed GD, antithyroid drugs for less than 3 months. Making the TCR library involved RNA that had been extracted from PBMCs. Staff took 7.5 to 9.5 milliliters of peripheral blood and put it into EDTA tubes. This clonotype came up many times. The CDR3 has 13 residues. Trimming removed 2 bases from V and 3 bases from J, with 8 bases in between. The germline gives CDR1 GTSNPN, CDR2 SVGIG (reference sequence). These data were also reused for a study on T cells in Graves' hyperthyroidism and ophthalmopathy. That study reports: The model predicted ophthalmopathy a median roughly six months before onset.

Sequencing was performed on peripheral blood mononuclear cells (PBMCs), taken at new diagnosis, from a patient treated with antithyroid drugs. This sequence was found in a woman aged 35-60 years with Graves disease. The chain recombines TRBV30 with TRBJ1-5; no firm D call. The CDR3 spells CAWSQDFNQPQHF. As DNA, the CDR3 is TGTGCCTGGAGTCAAGATTTCAATCAGCCCCAGCATTTT.